The next 32 T cell receptor beta chains were all read from a single sample in a study of cytomegalovirus exposure and HLA in healthy donors. The PCR had 60 Vbeta and 13 Jbeta primers. Libraries were prepared by immunoSEQ multiplex PCR; TCRdb keeps only in-frame clonotypes and omits some of them. Of some 120,000 clones detected, approximately 80% appear once; the ten largest clones hold approximately 3.7%. Sequences were obtained from PBMCs. These TCRs come from a human donor in good health.

This chain connects TRBV11-2 to TRBJ1-3, with D possibly matching TRBD1 (6 bases). Germline CDR1 SGHAT, CDR2 FQNNGV. The CDR3 sequence is 15 residues long. V lost 5 bases and J lost 0, with 11 bases in between. The CDR3 nucleotides read TGTGCCAGCAGCCCCACAGGGATCTCTGGAAACACCATATATTTT. As protein: CASSPTGISGNTIYF.

J is TRBJ2-3 and V is TRBV18; 9 nucleotides align to TRBD2. This CDR3 contains 15 residues. Germline values: CDR1 KGHSH, CDR2 LQKENI. V lost 6 bases to trimming and J lost 3 bases; unmatched junction nucleotides: 7. The CDR3 reads CASSQSSGATDTQYF. The CDR3 DNA follows: TGTGCCAGCTCCCAATCTAGCGGGGCTACAGATACGCAGTATTTT.

V usage is TRBV30 and J usage is TRBJ2-7; weak D call: TRBD1 (5 bases). Germline CDR1 is GTSNPN and CDR2 is SVGIG (reference sequence). V shed 4 bases and J shed 4 bases, with 8 bases lying between them. This CDR3 contains 11 residues. CDR3 nucleotides: TGTGCCTGGATTAGGGGATACGAGCAGTACTTC. As protein: CAWIRGYEQYF.

This clone occurred a few times. The rearrangement joins TRBV19 to TRBJ1-2, with D possibly TRBD1 on 6 matching bases. This CDR3 region has 15 residues. The V and J ends lost 1 base and 0 bases respectively, with 9 bases between them. In germline, CDR1 is LNHDA, CDR2 SQIVND (reference sequence). The DNA for the CDR3 is TGTGCCAGTAGTATAGCGGGGGGGCCTAACTATGGCTACACCTTC. Its translation is CASSIAGGPNYGYTF.

The count of this clone is one. The V gene is TRBV10-1, the J gene TRBJ2-5; 9 bases align to TRBD2. The tail of the sequence fits TRBJ2-7 better, so the J call may be wrong. Germline CDR1 is WNHNN and CDR2 is SYGVQD (reference sequence). The CDR3 contains 14 residues. CDR3 sequence reads: CASSESAGGREQYF. CDR3 sequence (DNA): TGCGCCAGCAGTGAATCGGCGGGAGGGCGCGAGCAGTACTTC.

The rearrangement uses TRBV5-1 and TRBJ2-7; D may be TRBD2 (6 bases). There are 12 residues in the CDR3. V shed 4 bases and J shed 6 bases, with 11 bases lying between them. Germline values: CDR1 SGHRS, CDR2 YFSETQ. For the CDR3, the DNA is TGCGCCAGCAGCCTGACTAGTCGCGAGCAGTACTTC. Translating it yields CASSLTSREQYF.

The genes are TRBV4-1 and TRBJ2-2; tentative D call: TRBD1 (6 bases). The length of the CDR3 is 15 residues. The germline V gene encodes CDR1 MGHRA and CDR2 YSYEKL. V gave up 1 base and J gave up 4 bases, with 10 bases separating them. CDR3 sequence (DNA): TGCGCCAGCAGCCAAGGTACAGGGATCACCGGGGAGCTGTTTTTT. Amino acid sequence: CASSQGTGITGELFF.

The genes are TRBV11-1 and TRBJ2-2; D gene ambiguous. Germline CDR1 and CDR2: SGHAT and FQDESV (reference sequence). The CDR3 is 18 residues long. V dropped 5 bases and J dropped 1 base, with 20 bases sitting between them. CDR3 coding DNA: TGTGCCAGCAGCCTCCCTTTACGTGTGCCAGGGAACACCGGGGAGCTGTTTTTT. Its protein product is CASSLPLRVPGNTGELFF. The variable domain in full, with the rest retrieved from reference TRBV11-1 and TRBJ2-2, is EAEVAQSPRYKITEKSQAVAFWCDPISGHATLYWYRQILGQGPELLVQFQDESVVDDSQLPKDRFSAERLKGVDSTLKIQPAELGDSAMYLCASSLPLRVPGNTGELFFGEGSRLTVL.

This clone was detected a few times. Other DNA variants within this sample encode the same CDR3. The rearrangement uses TRBV5-1 and TRBJ1-1; 8 bases line up with TRBD1. The length of the CDR3 is 14 residues. The J segment lost 1 base and the V segment lost 4 bases, leaving 3 bases of the junction unmatched. Germline CDR1 reads SGHRS; CDR2 reads YFSETQ. The CDR3: CASSVTGGNTEAFF. The CDR3 bases are TGCGCCAGCAGCGTTACAGGGGGGAACACTGAAGCTTTCTTT.

V is TRBV6-5 and J is TRBJ2-7; D might be TRBD1 (5 bases). This CDR3 has 14 amino acids. Per the germline V gene, CDR1 is MNHEY and CDR2 is SVGAGI. V gave up 0 bases and J gave up 6 bases, with 12 bases separating them. The CDR3 DNA reads as TGTGCCAGCAGTTACTCGGTCAGGGAAGGCGAGCAGTACTTC. Amino acids: CASSYSVREGEQYF.

The chain combines TRBV7-2 with TRBJ1-2; D is ambiguous. CDR1 SGHTA and CDR2 FQGNSA come from the germline V gene. The CDR3 consists of 15 residues. Trimming pared 0 bases from V and 4 bases from J, leaving 12 bases between. In DNA form, the CDR3 reads TGTGCCAGCAGCTTAGCTCCAGCCACAGTCTATGGCTACACCTTC. It translates to CASSLAPATVYGYTF.

This chain connects TRBV28 to TRBJ2-1; TRBD2 agrees at 9 bases. Germline-derived CDR1 and CDR2 are MDHEN and SYDVKM. After removal of 6 bases from V and 4 bases from J, the junction contained 13 bases not matched to a gene. The CDR3 extends over 17 amino acids. CDR3 DNA: TGTGCCAGCAGCCTACCTCTCGGCGGGGGGGGGTACAATGAGCAGTTCTTC. Translating it yields CASSLPLGGGGYNEQFF.

CDR3 amino acids: CASSQGGTHLQQYF. The CDR3 DNA sequence: TGTGCCAGCAGTCAAGGCGGGACTCATCTCCAGCAGTACTTC. The chain has TRBV27 and TRBJ2-7; possibly TRBD2 for D (6 bases). Trimming pared 5 bases from V and 8 bases from J, leaving 19 bases between. CDR1 and CDR2 from the germline V gene are MNHEY and SMNVEV (reference sequence). CDR3 size: 14 residues.

The J gene is TRBJ1-1, the V gene TRBV4-1, with 8 bases matching TRBD1. The CDR3 has 15 residues. The germline V gene has CDR1 MGHRA and CDR2 YSYEKL. Unmatched junction bases numbered 9, after V lost 0 bases and J lost 9 bases. CDR3 nucleotides: TGCGCCAGCAGCCAAGATCGGCGCAGGGGGCTTAAAGCTTTCTTT. This codes for CASSQDRRRGLKAFF.

This clone has more than one count but fewer than ten. The V call is TRBV28, the J call TRBJ1-6; 11 positions agree with TRBD1. The V gene end was trimmed by 6 bases and the J gene end by 9 bases; junction bases not matched to a gene: 16. The CDR3 is 18 amino acids. Germline CDR1 MDHEN, CDR2 SYDVKM. CDR3 DNA: TGTGCCAGCAGCCCGGGGGGGGGAACCGGGACAGGGGGTTCACCCCTCCACTTT. Its protein product is CASSPGGGTGTGGSPLHF.

The table lists this clone with a few counts. The V and J genes are TRBV6-5 and TRBJ1-2; TRBD1 is a possible D gene (5 bases). Germline CDR1 MNHEY, CDR2 SVGAGI. This CDR3 region has 13 residues. Between the trimmed V and J ends, which lost 6 bases and 12 bases, there was a span of 20 bases. This CDR3 is CASRPTPRVLDTF. CDR3 DNA sequence: TGTGCCAGCAGACCTACCCCCAGGGTCCTAGACACCTTC.

The chain is built from TRBV19 and TRBJ1-2; D possibly corresponds to TRBD1 (5 bases). Trimming removed 7 bases at V and 1 base at J, with 16 bases between. Per the germline V gene, CDR1 is LNHDA and CDR2 is SQIVND (reference sequence). The CDR3 consists of 15 residues. The CDR3 DNA sequence: TGTGCCAGTACCCCGGAGGGAAGGGGTAACTATGGCTACACCTTC. Translation: CASTPEGRGNYGYTF. Complete variable domain (other parts from reference TRBV19 and TRBJ1-2): DGGITQSPKYLFRKEGQNVTLSCEQNLNHDAMYWYRQDPGQGLRLIYYSQIVNDFQKGDIAEGYSVSREKKESFPLTVTSAQKNPTAFYLCASTPEGRGNYGYTFGSGTRLTVV.

The rearrangement joins TRBV9 to TRBJ2-1; a possible D gene is TRBD2 (7 bases). Between the trimmed V and J ends, which lost 4 bases and 4 bases, there was a span of 18 bases. The CDR3 spans 16 residues. CDR1 and CDR2 (germline): SGDLS, YYNGEE. CDR3 nucleotides: TGTGCCAGCAGCTCGGACGTCAGGGGAGGGTACAATGAGCAGTTCTTC. Residues: CASSSDVRGGYNEQFF. The variable domain in full, completed from reference TRBV9 and TRBJ2-1, reads DSGVTQTPKHLITATGQRVTLRCSPRSGDLSVYWYQQSLDQGLQFLIQYYNGEERAKGNILERFSAQQFPDLHSELNLSSLELGDSALYFCASSSDVRGGYNEQFFGPGTRLTVL.

J is TRBJ1-1 and V is TRBV18, with TRBD1 identical over 7 bases. The germline gives CDR1 KGHSH, CDR2 LQKENI. This CDR3 spans 17 amino acids. J lost 2 bases, V lost 0 bases, and 9 bases had no gene match. The CDR3 DNA reads as TGTGCCAGCTCACCACCAGGGGGCGCCGGGGGAAACACTGAAGCTTTCTTT. Protein product: CASSPPGGAGGNTEAFF.

The chain is built from TRBV19 and TRBJ1-4; D unresolved. Between the trimmed V and J ends, which lost 8 bases and 4 bases, there was a span of 11 bases. The CDR3 runs 13 residues. Germline CDR1 and CDR2: LNHDA and SQIVND (reference sequence). This chain's CDR3 is CASLDGGNEKLFF. CDR3 nucleotide sequence: TGTGCCAGTCTGGACGGAGGTAATGAAAAACTGTTTTTT.

This chain connects TRBV12-5 to TRBJ1-5, with D perhaps TRBD1 (5 bases). CDR1 and CDR2 (germline): LGHNT, FRNRAP. This CDR3 is 15 amino acids long. The V gene lost 5 bases and the J gene lost 3 bases, with 14 bases spanning the gap. CDR3 in DNA: TGTGCTAGTGGTCCATTAGGGACTATCAATCAGCCCCAGCATTTT. It translates to CASGPLGTINQPQHF.

On this clone itself: At one end, the junction sequence differs from germline, possibly due to a read error. V usage is TRBV11-2 and J usage is TRBJ2-1; tentatively, D is TRBD2 (6 bases). The CDR3 spans 14 residues. Germline V gene sequence: CDR1 SGHAT, CDR2 FQNNGV. The CDR3 reads CASSLDVAGSVQFF. The CDR3 coding sequence is TGTGCCAGCAGCCTAGACGTGGCGGGGAGTGTACAGTTCTTC.

Regarding this clone: The junction differs from germline at one of its ends, possibly a read error. The V gene is TRBV4-2, the J gene TRBJ2-6; a possible D gene is TRBD2 (7 bases). This CDR3 has 18 residues. CDR1 is LGHNA, CDR2 YNFKEQ, per germline. In DNA, the CDR3 is TGTGCCAGCAGCCAAGGGTTGGGAGGGGGGTCTGGGGCCAACGGCCTGACTTTC. Protein product: CASSQGLGGGSGANGLTF.

The chain joins TRBV5-4 to TRBJ1-3; 9 bases fit TRBD1. This CDR3 is built from 16 residues. Losses at the gene ends were 0 bases for V and 0 bases for J; bases not matched to a gene: 1. The V gene's germline CDR1 is SGHNT and CDR2 YYREEE (reference sequence). The CDR3 here is CASSLGDRVSGNTIYF. The DNA of the CDR3 is TGTGCCAGCAGCTTGGGGGACAGGGTCTCTGGAAACACCATATATTTT.

V gene TRBV15 combines with J gene TRBJ2-1; 11 nucleotides line up with TRBD2. The CDR3 consists of 17 residues. J gave up 4 bases and V 1 base, and 6 bases lay outside the gene matches. The germline CDR1 and CDR2 sequences are LNHNV and YYDKDF (reference sequence). The CDR3 DNA reads TGTGCCACCAGCAGAGGGGGCGGGACTAGCGGTTACAATGAGCAGTTCTTC. Translated, it gives CATSRGGGTSGYNEQFF.

This clone has just one count. The chain carries TRBV5-4 and TRBJ2-7; 9 positions match TRBD2. The germline V gene has CDR1 SGHNT and CDR2 YYREEE (reference sequence). The V segment lost 6 bases and the J segment 4 bases; nucleotides outside the gene matches: 11. The CDR3 spans 15 residues. The CDR3 nucleotides are TGTGCCAGCAATAACCCGAGCGGGGGGCAGTACGAGCAGTACTTC. The encoded protein is CASNNPSGGQYEQYF.

The chain carries TRBV11-3 and TRBJ2-7, with TRBD1 matching over 9 bases. Germline CDR1 is SGHNT and CDR2 is YENEEA. CDR3 size: 14 residues. V lost 5 bases and J lost 5; bases outside the gene matches: 7. CDR3: CASSTQGAINEQYF. The CDR3, as DNA: TGTGCCAGCAGCACACAGGGGGCTATCAACGAGCAGTACTTC.

The chain has TRBV5-4 and TRBJ2-6; D is possibly TRBD1 (8 bases). The CDR3 sequence is 18 residues long. Trimming pared 4 bases from V and 0 bases from J, leaving 17 bases between. Per the germline V gene, CDR1 is SGHNT and CDR2 is YYREEE (reference sequence). CDR3 protein: CASSPYRGGLSGANVLTF. For the CDR3, the DNA is TGTGCCAGCAGCCCTTACAGGGGGGGGCTCTCTGGGGCCAACGTCCTGACTTTC. The full variable domain, its missing parts supplied by reference TRBV5-4 and TRBJ2-6, is ETGVTQSPTHLIKTRGQQVTLRCSSQSGHNTVSWYQQALGQGPQFIFQYYREEENGRGNFPPRFSGLQFPNYSSELNVNALELDDSALYLCASSPYRGGLSGANVLTFGAGSRLTVL.

The sample holds a few counts of this clone. The chain employs TRBV14 and TRBJ2-2, with D possibly matching TRBD2 (5 bases). This CDR3 has 15 residues. Trimming took off 5 bases at V and 6 bases at J, with 16 bases between the two ends. In germline, CDR1 is SGHDN, CDR2 FVKESK. Written as DNA, the CDR3 is TGTGCCAGCAGCTATGGGTCTAGCTCGGCCGGGGAGCTGTTTTTT. This sequence encodes CASSYGSSSAGELFF.

The rearrangement links TRBV6-1 to TRBJ2-5, with D hard to call. The CDR3 runs 11 residues. Trimming removed 6 bases at V and 4 bases at J, with 6 bases between. From germline, CDR1 is MNHNS and CDR2 SASEGT. CDR3 sequence reads: CASREIETQYF. The CDR3 coding sequence is TGTGCCAGCAGGGAGATAGAGACCCAGTACTTC.

This clone was counted a single time. This chain connects TRBV11-1 to TRBJ2-1; 16 bases agree with TRBD2. Germline loops: CDR1 SGHAT, CDR2 FQDESV (reference sequence). After removal of 5 bases from V and 7 bases from J, the junction contained 8 bases not matched to a gene. The CDR3 consists of 17 residues. CDR3 sequence reads: CASSLGTSGRAKNEQFF. CDR3 coding DNA: TGTGCCAGCAGCCTCGGGACTAGCGGGAGGGCCAAGAATGAGCAGTTCTTC.

The chain carries TRBV10-3 and TRBJ2-7; the D gene is possibly TRBD1 (5 bases). V gave up 7 bases and J gave up 2 bases, with 15 bases separating them. The CDR3 runs 14 residues. Germline CDR1 reads ENHRY; CDR2 reads SYGVKD. CDR3 in amino acids: CAIKRGGQTYEQYF. For the CDR3, the DNA is TGTGCCATCAAAAGGGGTGGACAAACCTACGAGCAGTACTTC.